This TCR beta chain was observed in a study of CD8+CD57+ T cells in acquired aplastic anemia. CDR3 and TCR beta VDJ profiling relied on a genomic DNA template. MiXCR, run by TCRdb on the reads, gives a single entry per CDR3 protein. The repertoire holds about 190,000 distinct CDR3 sequences, with about half as singletons. Trimming took off 4 bases at V and 5 bases at J, with 21 bases between the two ends. CDR3 length: 17 amino acids. Germline V gene sequence: CDR1 SGHRS, CDR2 YFSETQ. The chain couples TRBV5-1 to TRBJ2-2; D is perhaps TRBD1 or TRBD2 (6 bases each). The sequence was collected from a human donor in good health, serving as a control. Sequencing used sorted CD4+, CD8+, or CD8+CD57+ T cells (not recorded which) from PBMCs. The DNA of the CDR3 is TGCGCCAGCAGCCACCCCGGGGGCATGGGGAGTACCGGGGAGCTGTTTTTT. Amino acids: CASSHPGGMGSTGELFF.